This T cell receptor beta chain comes out of a study of T cells after yellow fever vaccination. TCRdb processed the 5' RACE reads anew with MiXCR; each CDR3 protein has one entry. The top ten hold approximately 0.85% of the sample, which has 200,000 to 250,000 distinct CDR3 sequences, 6.9% seen once. The V gene's germline CDR1 is KGHSH and CDR2 LQKENI. The J segment lost 5 bases and the V segment lost 4 bases, leaving 6 bases of the junction unmatched. The CDR3 runs to 15 residues. The sequence came from a man aged 25 to 40 who received the YFV17D yellow fever vaccine. The chain recombines TRBV18 with TRBJ2-7; 12 nucleotides agree with TRBD2. This sample comprised CD4+ T cells sorted from PBMCs, obtained 15 days after the yellow fever booster vaccination. The CDR3 DNA reads as TGTGCCAGCTCACTTCGACTAGCGGGAGACCACGAGCAGTACTTC. Translated: CASSLRLAGDHEQYF.